Below, one T cell receptor beta chain is given with its context. The data were taken from a study of somatic mutations in cytotoxic T cells in rheumatoid arthritis. Sequenced by immunoSEQ multiplex PCR; TCRdb stores in-frame clones only, minus some. This sample has under 2,500 clones, with approximately 77% found just once. The CDR3 sequence is 12 residues long. Germline lookup yields CDR1 MGHRA and CDR2 YSYEKL. Trimming pared 6 bases from V and 2 bases from J, leaving 7 bases between. The genes are TRBV4-1 and TRBJ2-5; D is perhaps TRBD2 (6 bases). The receptor's source is a man between 65 and 85 years old with rheumatoid arthritis. The specimen comprised CD8+ T cells sorted from blood, sampled at a follow-up visit. CDR3 region: CASRGLQETQYF. CDR3 sequence (DNA): TGCGCCAGCAGGGGACTTCAAGAGACCCAGTACTTC.